Here is one TCR beta chain with its context. The CDR3 is 15 residues long. The trim removed 5 bases at V and 5 bases at J, leaving 11 bases unmatched. Germline CDR1 reads SGHTA; CDR2 reads FQGNSA. TCRdb reprocessed the RT-PCR reads with MiXCR, giving one entry per CDR3 protein. The sample yields 550,000 to 750,000 distinct CDR3 sequences, 14% seen once. The sequence was collected from a female donor in good health, serving as a healthy control. The J gene is TRBJ2-7, the V gene TRBV7-2; 8 bases align to TRBD1. Sequencing input: memory CD4+ T cells from blood. Written as DNA, the CDR3 is TGTGCCAGCAGCACCCGGACAGGGACGGTCAACGAGCAGTACTTC. It codes for CASSTRTGTVNEQYF.